This T cell receptor beta chain was recorded in a study of shared clonotypes between healthy human individuals. The assay was immunoSEQ multiplex PCR, and TCRdb's table has in-frame clones only and misses some. The sample has some 2.3 million clones; more than 85% are singletons. Study findings and constraints: Clonotype sharing among donors was expected to depend on sequencing depth.

Concerning this clone: Its antigen is currently unknown.

Trimming cost V 4 bases and J 2 bases; bases outside gene matches: 7. Looked up from germline, CDR1 is SGHVS and CDR2 is FNYEAQ. This CDR3 comprises 16 residues. The receptor comes from a man younger than 35 in good health. Some clones in this sample may be carry-over from other donors' samples. This rearrangement joins TRBV7-6 to TRBJ2-3; TRBD2 matches 9 bases. Sequenced material: naive CD4+ T cells from PBMCs. Subset of the sample: CD45RA+ positively selected. CDR3 loop: CASSSLAGAFTDTQYF. The DNA for the CDR3 is TGTGCCAGCAGCTCATTAGCGGGAGCTTTCACAGATACGCAGTATTTT.